Presented here are 7 T cell receptor beta chains from one specimen sequenced in a study of vaccination and CD4 T cells after COVID-19. Antigen specificity for these receptors is unknown. The treatment: 10-day PBMC culture with coronavirus spike peptide pools or control peptides (ViraFEST assay). Sequencing of DNA taken from cultured CD4+ T cells relied on the Oncomine TCR Beta short-read assay. TCRdb re-called the PCR reads through MiXCR, storing one row per CDR3 protein. The data hold about 21,000 distinct CDR3 sequences, with 50% observed a single time. Sample: CD4+ T cells from blood, cultured in vitro. The receptors stem from a human donor who had recovered from COVID-19.

This clonotype was found a few times. The genes are TRBV6-1 and TRBJ2-2; maybe TRBD1 (5 bases). Germline V gene lookup returns CDR1 MNHNS and CDR2 SASEGT. The CDR3 has 14 amino acids. The ends were cut back, 7 bases at V and 2 bases at J, with 11 bases in the middle. The CDR3 DNA reads as TGTGCCAGCATTTCCAGGGCAAACACCGGGGAGCTGTTTTTT. It specifies CASISRANTGELFF.

The rearrangement joins TRBV27 to TRBJ2-1, with a possible D match to TRBD2 (6 bases). Germline-derived CDR1 and CDR2 are MNHEY and SMNVEV (reference sequence). Trimming cost V 4 bases and J 5 bases, with 9 bases left between them. The CDR3 totals 13 residues. CDR3 sequence (DNA): TGTGCCAGCAGTTGGACTAACAACAATGAGCAGTTCTTC. Protein product: CASSWTNNNEQFF.

The chain uses TRBV6-2 or TRBV6-3 and TRBJ2-1, with D perhaps matching TRBD2 (6 bases). Germline V gives CDR1 MNHEY, CDR2 SVGEGT. This CDR3 has 16 residues. V was trimmed by 6 bases and J by 0 bases, leaving 15 bases between them. The CDR3 sequence is CASRSPVADSYNEQFF. The DNA for the CDR3 is TGTGCCAGCAGATCTCCCGTAGCGGACTCCTACAATGAGCAGTTCTTC.

This clonotype has only a few counts. The CDR3 DNA sequence: TGTGCCAGCAGCCCCAACCTGGGCGGAAATGAGCAGTTCTTC. Translation gives CASSPNLGGNEQFF. The chain recombines TRBV14 with TRBJ2-1; no definite D call. Germline CDR1 SGHDN, CDR2 FVKESK. This CDR3 has 14 amino acids. V was clipped by 4 bases and J by 7 bases, with 14 bases between them.

J is TRBJ2-7 and V is TRBV21-1; the table's TRBD1 call for D was not verified on the DNA. TRBV21-1 is noted as a pseudogene. The CDR3 consists of 16 residues. CDR3 loop: CASSKDRGLGGGEQYF. The CDR3 coding sequence is TGTGCCAGCAGCAAAGATAGAGGCCTAGGCGGGGGAGAGCAGTACTTC.

The chain links TRBV7-8 to TRBJ1-1; no clear D. Per the germline V gene, CDR1 is SGHVS and CDR2 is FQNEAQ. The CDR3 runs to 12 residues. Trimming pared 4 bases from V and 5 bases from J, leaving 8 bases between. CDR3 in DNA: TGTGCCAGCAGCTCGAACCCGACTGAAGCTTTCTTT. It encodes CASSSNPTEAFF.

Only a few counts were recorded for this clonotype. The V gene is TRBV20-1, the J gene TRBJ2-3; 13 nucleotides align to TRBD2. Per germline, CDR1 DFQATT and CDR2 SNEGSKA (reference sequence). The CDR3 has 16 amino acids. Trimming took 0 bases from V and 4 from J; bases not matched to a gene: 4. Here the CDR3 reads CSARDLGLAGPDTQYF. The CDR3 nucleotides are TGCAGTGCTAGAGATTTGGGACTAGCGGGGCCAGATACGCAGTATTTT.